This TCR beta chain derives from a study of blood T cell repertoires in COVID-19. Assay: immunoSEQ multiplex PCR; the TCRdb copy retains only in-frame clones and omits some. The sample includes approximately 180,000 clones, 75% to 90% of them seen just once. V shed 3 bases, J shed 5 bases, and the junction held 1 base outside the gene matches. The germline CDR1 and CDR2 sequences are MNHEY and SMNVEV (reference sequence). This CDR3 spans 13 amino acids. All enrollees were about 18 to 89 years old and from 20 to 30 US areas. The V gene is TRBV27, the J gene TRBJ2-7; 10 nucleotides align to TRBD2. The origin of this receptor is a man aged 35-49 years who had recovered from COVID-19. Sequenced: PBMCs or T cells enriched from blood (not recorded which). The CDR3 DNA follows: TGTGCCAGCAGTTTTAGCGGGAGGAACGAGCAGTACTTC. Its protein product is CASSFSGRNEQYF.